The rows below give T cell receptor beta chains drawn from one sample of a study of human T cells and chemical hapten exposure. TCRdb re-derived calls from the RACE reads in MiXCR, one entry per CDR3 protein. The sample shows tens of thousands of distinct CDR3 sequences, roughly a tenth of them seen only once. This material consisted of whole blood, taken in connection with sensitization to the hapten diphenylcyclopropenone (DPC). The receptors were sampled from a man in his forties with alopecia areata. Some clones in this sample may be carry-over from other donors' samples. The CDR3 runs from the conserved cysteine through the conserved F or W. The order of the fields is V gene, D gene, J gene, clone size, CDR3 protein, CDR3 DNA. The D gene is left open where the match is weak. Size values are once, few and many counts, or a class for expanded clones, and some rows have none.

v_call: TRBV7-6
d_call: -
j_call: TRBJ1-1
clone_size: many
cdr3_aa: CASSFPTTGVNTEAFF
cdr3_nt: TGTGCCAGCAGCTTCCCCACGACAGGAGTTAACACTGAAGCTTTCTTT

v_call: TRBV12-3/TRBV12-4
d_call: TRBD2
j_call: TRBJ2-1
clone_size: -
cdr3_aa: CASSLFGLADPNEQFF
cdr3_nt: TGTGCCAGCAGTTTATTTGGACTAGCGGACCCCAATGAGCAGTTCTTC

v_call: TRBV27
d_call: TRBD2
j_call: TRBJ2-7
clone_size: -
cdr3_aa: CASRRAGTSGTYEQYF
cdr3_nt: TGTGCCAGCAGGAGGGCCGGGACTAGCGGGACTTACGAGCAGTACTTC

v_call: TRBV20-1
d_call: TRBD1
j_call: TRBJ1-6
clone_size: many
cdr3_aa: CSAANQGAGNSPLHF
cdr3_nt: TGCAGTGCCGCTAACCAGGGGGCGGGTAATTCACCCCTCCACTTT

v_call: TRBV29-1
d_call: -
j_call: TRBJ1-3
clone_size: many
cdr3_aa: CSVSDSNGNTIYF
cdr3_nt: TGCAGCGTGAGCGACAGTAATGGAAACACCATATATTTT

v_call: TRBV6-5
d_call: -
j_call: TRBJ2-1
clone_size: -
cdr3_aa: CASSYDPLGSNEQFF
cdr3_nt: TGTGCCAGCAGTTACGACCCACTAGGGTCCAATGAGCAGTTCTTC

v_call: TRBV30
d_call: -
j_call: TRBJ1-1
clone_size: -
cdr3_aa: CAWEGMNTEAYF
cdr3_nt: TGTGCCTGGGAGGGAATGAACACTGAAGCTTACTTT

v_call: TRBV19
d_call: -
j_call: TRBJ1-4
clone_size: -
cdr3_aa: CASSSPTDVNEKLFF
cdr3_nt: TGTGCCAGTAGTAGCCCGACTGATGTTAATGAAAAACTGTTTTTT

v_call: TRBV10-3
d_call: TRBD2
j_call: TRBJ2-7
clone_size: -
cdr3_aa: CAISSKTSGVYEQYF
cdr3_nt: TGTGCCATCAGTTCCAAGACTAGCGGAGTTTACGAGCAGTACTTC

v_call: TRBV21-1
d_call: -
j_call: TRBJ2-7
clone_size: many
cdr3_aa: CASSKWAYEQYF
cdr3_nt: TGTGCCAGCAGCAAATGGGCCTACGAGCAGTACTTC

v_call: TRBV19
d_call: -
j_call: TRBJ1-5
clone_size: -
cdr3_aa: CASSTQLNSNQPQHF
cdr3_nt: TGTGCCAGTAGTACTCAACTGAATAGCAATCAGCCCCAGCATTTT

v_call: TRBV6-2/TRBV6-3
d_call: -
j_call: TRBJ1-1
clone_size: many
cdr3_aa: CASSTLRNTLKAFF
cdr3_nt: TGTGCCAGCAGTACGCTAAGAAATACCTTGAAAGCTTTCTTT

v_call: TRBV7-2
d_call: -
j_call: TRBJ2-3
clone_size: many
cdr3_aa: CASSLITDTQYF
cdr3_nt: TGTGCCAGCAGCCTTATCACAGATACGCAGTATTTT

v_call: TRBV7-9
d_call: TRBD1
j_call: TRBJ2-1
clone_size: once
cdr3_aa: CASSPWDRVNEQFF
cdr3_nt: TGTGCCAGCAGCCCTTGGGACAGGGTAAATGAGCAGTTCTTC

v_call: TRBV27
d_call: -
j_call: TRBJ1-3
clone_size: -
cdr3_aa: CASSRGGFGNTIYF
cdr3_nt: TGTGCCAGCAGTCGGGGGGGATTTGGAAACACCATATATTTT

v_call: TRBV27
d_call: TRBD2
j_call: TRBJ2-5
clone_size: -
cdr3_aa: CASSSWTSGTQETQYF
cdr3_nt: TGTGCCAGCAGTTCCTGGACTAGCGGGACCCAAGAGACCCAGTACTTC

v_call: TRBV6-2/TRBV6-3
d_call: TRBD2
j_call: TRBJ2-1
clone_size: -
cdr3_aa: CASTGRSGRSNEQFF
cdr3_nt: TGTGCCAGCACCGGACGAAGCGGGAGGAGTAATGAGCAGTTCTTC

v_call: TRBV7-9
d_call: -
j_call: TRBJ1-3
clone_size: many
cdr3_aa: CASGGPDISGNTIYF
cdr3_nt: TGTGCCAGCGGAGGACCCGACATCTCTGGAAACACCATATATTTT

v_call: TRBV20-1
d_call: -
j_call: TRBJ2-5
clone_size: -
cdr3_aa: CSAPIPGAAETQYF
cdr3_nt: TGCAGTGCCCCGATCCCGGGAGCGGCAGAGACCCAGTACTTC

v_call: TRBV4-2
d_call: TRBD1
j_call: TRBJ1-2
clone_size: -
cdr3_aa: CASSQPGTGLGYTF
cdr3_nt: TGTGCCAGCAGCCAACCCGGGACAGGGCTTGGCTACACCTTC

v_call: TRBV12-3/TRBV12-4
d_call: TRBD2
j_call: TRBJ2-3
clone_size: -
cdr3_aa: CTSSGTSGRTLTHTQYF
cdr3_nt: TGTACCAGCAGCGGGACTAGCGGGAGGACCCTCACCCATACGCAGTATTTT

v_call: TRBV7-8
d_call: -
j_call: TRBJ2-3
clone_size: many
cdr3_aa: CASSYLGSTDTQYF
cdr3_nt: TGTGCCAGCAGCTACCTAGGGTCGACAGATACGCAGTATTTT

v_call: TRBV30
d_call: TRBD1
j_call: TRBJ2-4
clone_size: few
cdr3_aa: CAWSATKTGTEYF
cdr3_nt: TGTGCCTGGAGTGCCACGAAAACCGGGACAGAGTACTTC

v_call: TRBV5-5
d_call: TRBD2
j_call: TRBJ2-5
clone_size: many
cdr3_aa: CASSWSGGIQETQYF
cdr3_nt: TGTGCCAGCAGCTGGAGCGGGGGGATCCAAGAGACCCAGTACTTC

v_call: TRBV13
d_call: TRBD1
j_call: TRBJ2-7
clone_size: few
cdr3_aa: CASSRQGQGLSEQYF
cdr3_nt: TGTGCCAGCAGCAGACAGGGACAGGGTCTGAGCGAGCAGTACTTC

v_call: TRBV5-1
d_call: TRBD2
j_call: TRBJ2-5
clone_size: few
cdr3_aa: CASRKGGLAGQETQYF
cdr3_nt: TGCGCCAGCAGAAAGGGGGGACTAGCGGGACAAGAGACCCAGTACTTC

v_call: TRBV7-3
d_call: TRBD2
j_call: TRBJ2-1
clone_size: few
cdr3_aa: CASSLFSAGGAYNEQFF
cdr3_nt: TGTGCCAGCAGCTTATTCAGCGCGGGGGGCGCCTACAATGAGCAGTTCTTC

v_call: TRBV7-8
d_call: -
j_call: TRBJ2-3
clone_size: -
cdr3_aa: CASSLGGNTDTQYF
cdr3_nt: TGTGCCAGCAGCTTAGGTGGCAACACAGATACGCAGTATTTT

v_call: TRBV12-3/TRBV12-4
d_call: TRBD2
j_call: TRBJ2-1
clone_size: few
cdr3_aa: CASSLGLAGTNEQFF
cdr3_nt: TGTGCCAGCAGTTTAGGACTAGCGGGAACCAATGAGCAGTTCTTC

v_call: TRBV7-2
d_call: -
j_call: TRBJ2-5
clone_size: few
cdr3_aa: CASSLVGPETQYF
cdr3_nt: TGTGCCAGCAGCTTAGTTGGTCCCGAGACCCAGTACTTC

v_call: TRBV23-1
d_call: -
j_call: TRBJ2-3
clone_size: many
cdr3_aa: CASNQRLQGTDTQYF
cdr3_nt: TGCGCCAGCAATCAAAGGCTTCAGGGCACAGATACGCAGTATTTT

v_call: TRBV6-2/TRBV6-3
d_call: -
j_call: TRBJ2-7
clone_size: many
cdr3_aa: CASSYVTTYEQYF
cdr3_nt: TGTGCCAGCAGTTACGTGACCACCTACGAGCAGTACTTC

v_call: TRBV18
d_call: -
j_call: TRBJ1-5
clone_size: -
cdr3_aa: CASSDHRDQPQHF
cdr3_nt: TGTGCCAGCTCAGACCACAGGGATCAGCCCCAGCATTTT

v_call: TRBV6-2/TRBV6-3
d_call: TRBD2
j_call: TRBJ2-3
clone_size: -
cdr3_aa: CASSLLGLAGDTQYF
cdr3_nt: TGTGCCAGCAGTTTGTTGGGACTAGCGGGAGATACGCAGTATTTT

v_call: TRBV20-1
d_call: -
j_call: TRBJ2-3
clone_size: -
cdr3_aa: CSAGPGAGSTDTQYF
cdr3_nt: TGCAGTGCCGGGCCCGGGGCGGGTAGCACAGATACGCAGTATTTT

v_call: TRBV5-1
d_call: -
j_call: TRBJ2-3
clone_size: few
cdr3_aa: CASSLRAQDTQYF
cdr3_nt: TGCGCCAGCAGCTTAAGGGCACAAGATACGCAGTATTTT

v_call: TRBV12-3/TRBV12-4
d_call: TRBD1
j_call: TRBJ1-2
clone_size: -
cdr3_aa: CASSGTAYGYTF
cdr3_nt: TGTGCCAGCAGCGGGACAGCGTATGGCTACACCTTC

v_call: TRBV4-3
d_call: TRBD1
j_call: TRBJ2-1
clone_size: -
cdr3_aa: CASSQSGTGANEQFF
cdr3_nt: TGCGCCAGCAGCCAATCCGGGACAGGGGCGAATGAGCAGTTCTTC

v_call: TRBV4-3
d_call: -
j_call: TRBJ2-2
clone_size: -
cdr3_aa: CARSQDDGNTVGELFF
cdr3_nt: TGCGCCAGAAGCCAAGACGACGGGAATACCGTCGGGGAGCTGTTTTTT

v_call: TRBV5-1
d_call: -
j_call: TRBJ1-6
clone_size: few
cdr3_aa: CASSLDRFNSPLHF
cdr3_nt: TGCGCCAGCAGCTTGGACAGGTTTAATTCACCCCTCCACTTT

v_call: TRBV6-1
d_call: -
j_call: TRBJ1-2
clone_size: once
cdr3_aa: CASTQEGTWFNYGYTF
cdr3_nt: TGTGCCAGCACCCAAGAGGGGACATGGTTTAACTATGGCTACACCTTC

v_call: TRBV5-1
d_call: TRBD2
j_call: TRBJ2-3
clone_size: -
cdr3_aa: CASRFRLLAGDEDTQYF
cdr3_nt: TGCGCCAGCCGCTTTCGGTTGCTAGCGGGAGATGAAGATACGCAGTATTTT

v_call: TRBV13
d_call: -
j_call: TRBJ2-2
clone_size: few
cdr3_aa: CASSRGAGELFF
cdr3_nt: TGTGCCAGCAGCCGCGGGGCCGGGGAGCTGTTTTTT

v_call: TRBV20-1
d_call: -
j_call: TRBJ2-5
clone_size: many
cdr3_aa: CSARAPPTQYF
cdr3_nt: TGCAGTGCTAGAGCTCCCCCCACCCAGTACTTC

v_call: TRBV30
d_call: TRBD1
j_call: TRBJ1-2
clone_size: few
cdr3_aa: CAWNRDSYGYTF
cdr3_nt: TGTGCCTGGAACCGGGACAGCTATGGCTACACCTTC

v_call: TRBV12-3/TRBV12-4
d_call: -
j_call: TRBJ2-3
clone_size: few
cdr3_aa: CASSPLGGSKITQYF
cdr3_nt: TGTGCCAGCAGTCCTCTGGGCGGCTCAAAGATCACGCAGTATTTT

v_call: TRBV29-1
d_call: TRBD2
j_call: TRBJ2-5
clone_size: many
cdr3_aa: CSVEGWLAGGYGETQYF
cdr3_nt: TGCAGCGTCGAGGGTTGGCTAGCGGGAGGATATGGAGAGACCCAGTACTTC

v_call: TRBV12-3/TRBV12-4
d_call: -
j_call: TRBJ2-2
clone_size: -
cdr3_aa: CASSTRGFGELFF
cdr3_nt: TGTGCCAGCAGTACCAGGGGATTCGGGGAGCTGTTTTTT

v_call: TRBV6-4
d_call: -
j_call: TRBJ2-1
clone_size: many
cdr3_aa: CASRDTSRGNEQFF
cdr3_nt: TGTGCCAGCAGGGATACTAGCAGGGGTAATGAGCAGTTCTTC

v_call: TRBV6-2/TRBV6-3
d_call: TRBD2
j_call: TRBJ2-1
clone_size: few
cdr3_aa: CASSRTSGRARNNEQFF
cdr3_nt: TGTGCCAGCAGCCGGACTAGCGGGAGGGCTAGAAACAATGAGCAGTTCTTC

v_call: TRBV20-1
d_call: -
j_call: TRBJ1-1
clone_size: -
cdr3_aa: CSAQYRDTLNTEAFF
cdr3_nt: TGCAGTGCTCAGTATCGGGACACCTTGAACACTGAAGCTTTCTTT